The clone carrying this T cell receptor (beta chain) was counted only a few times. Its specificity is unknown. Germline lookup yields CDR1 MGHDK and CDR2 SYGVNS. V gave up 3 bases and J gave up 16 bases, with 16 bases separating them. The CDR3 contains 12 residues. A single record per CDR3 protein comes from TCRdb applying MiXCR to the RT-PCR reads. The sample contains about 520,000 distinct CDR3 sequences, over 25% of which appear only once. The entry originates in a study of response to subunit inactivated influenza vaccine. Broader study findings: Authors suggested each seasonal influenza vaccination recruits few new T cells.

The gene calls are TRBV25-1 and TRBJ2-1; D might be TRBD2 (5 bases). This clonotype was sampled from a man aged 50-60 years who received an inactivated influenza vaccine. Source: CD4+ T cells sorted from PBMCs, taken less than 6 days after vaccination. This CDR3 is CASSDGTSRQFF. The CDR3 nucleotides are TGTGCCAGCAGTGACGGAACTAGTCGTCAATTCTTC.